Following are 9 T cell receptor beta chains from one sample sequenced in a study of shared clonotypes between healthy human individuals. The data were produced by immunoSEQ multiplex PCR, yet TCRdb's version contains in-frame clones alone and is incomplete. The table records about 1.1 million clones, around 78% of them present only once. Material for sequencing was memory CD4+ T cells from PBMCs. Subset of the sample: CD45RA-negative fraction. These receptors were taken from a man between 18 and 35 years old in good health. Some clones in this sample may be carry-over from other donors' samples.

This clone occurred once. Other DNA variants within this sample encode the same CDR3. This chain uses TRBV28 with TRBJ2-3; no clear D gene. In germline, CDR1 is MDHEN, CDR2 SYDVKM. The germline V and J ends were trimmed by 5 bases and 0 bases, with 6 bases remaining between them. This CDR3 comprises 13 residues. Written as DNA, the CDR3 is TGTGCCAGCAGTACCTCCAGCACAGATACGCAGTATTTT. Translated: CASSTSSTDTQYF.

This chain connects TRBV5-1 to TRBJ2-7; 9 bases are shared with TRBD1. CDR1 and CDR2 (germline): SGHRS, YFSETQ. CDR3 length equals 15 residues. V gave up 5 bases and J gave up 5 bases; unmatched junction bases: 11. CDR3 nucleotide sequence: TGCGCCAGCAGGCAATACAGGGGGCTCGTCAACGAGCAGTACTTC. Protein: CASRQYRGLVNEQYF.

This clone was counted once. The chain links TRBV29-1 to TRBJ2-5, with a possible D match to TRBD1 (5 bases). The J call is in doubt because the DNA end fits TRBJ2-7 better. Germline assignment: CDR1 SQVTM and CDR2 ANQGSEA. The CDR3 has 11 residues. The CDR3 DNA reads TGCAGCGTTGAAATCAGGGCCGAGCAGTACTTC. Protein sequence: CSVEIRAEQYF.

This clone was counted only a few times. The V gene is TRBV9, the J gene TRBJ2-7; 7 bases fit TRBD2. In germline, CDR1 is SGDLS, CDR2 YYNGEE. J gave up 3 bases and V 4 bases, and 13 bases lay outside the gene matches. The CDR3 covers 16 residues. DNA of the CDR3: TGTGCCAGCAGCCCCGACGGGGCACGGGGGGACTACGAGCAGTACTTC. It encodes CASSPDGARGDYEQYF.

The chain combines TRBV10-3 with TRBJ2-1, with 7 nucleotides matching TRBD2. Germline V gene data show CDR1 as ENHRY and CDR2 as SYGVKD. V lost 6 bases and J lost 5; bases outside the gene matches: 10. The CDR3 covers 15 residues. Here the CDR3 reads CAISKTGTTDNEQFF. The CDR3 coding sequence is TGTGCCATCAGCAAGACCGGGACTACCGACAATGAGCAGTTCTTC.

V usage is TRBV6-1 and J usage is TRBJ2-7; D not certain. V gave up 4 bases and J gave up 3 bases, with 7 bases separating them. In germline, CDR1 is MNHNS, CDR2 SASEGT. The CDR3 has 12 residues. In DNA, the CDR3 is TGTGCCAGCAGTGCGGCAAACTACGAGCAGTACTTC. Translated: CASSAANYEQYF.

The chain employs TRBV10-3 and TRBJ1-5; a weak D match, TRBD1 (5 bases). The CDR3 consists of 14 residues. The V end was cut by 4 bases, the J end by 7 bases, with 14 bases between. CDR1 is ENHRY, CDR2 SYGVKD, per germline. The CDR3 here is CAISGRGVGQPQHF. The CDR3 region has the DNA TGTGCCATCAGTGGAAGGGGCGTGGGGCAGCCCCAGCATTTT.

This clone occurred many times. The chain combines TRBV15 with TRBJ2-7; perhaps TRBD1 as D (5 bases). Germline V gene lookup returns CDR1 LNHNV and CDR2 YYDKDF (reference sequence). The CDR3 covers 15 residues. The V gene lost 4 bases and the J gene lost 2 bases, with 15 bases spanning the gap. CDR3 nucleotide sequence: TGTGCCACCAGCAAATCGCGAGGACAACCCTACGAGCAGTACTTC. This codes for CATSKSRGQPYEQYF.

The chain has TRBV11-2 and TRBJ2-1; TRBD2 aligns across 8 bases. CDR1 is SGHAT and CDR2 is FQNNGV in the germline V gene. V gave up 4 bases and J gave up 7 bases; unmatched junction bases: 9. The CDR3 covers 15 residues. The CDR3 here is CASSSFRTSTNEQFF. For the CDR3, the DNA is TGTGCCAGCAGCTCTTTTCGGACTAGCACAAATGAGCAGTTCTTC.